This T cell receptor (beta chain) stems from a study of immune heterogeneity within non-small cell lung tumors. It was a multiplex PCR that amplified TCR beta CDR3, with 32 V and 13 J primers. TCRdb re-called the multiplex PCR reads with MiXCR, one entry per CDR3 protein. The sample holds over 9,500 distinct CDR3 sequences, around a fifth seen once. Template was bulk tumor genomic DNA, around 620 ng per sample. Every primary tumor yielded several biopsies, spaced far apart, that were taken during surgery. Curative surgery was undertaken by patients, who had untreated, newly diagnosed non-small cell lung cancer. The CDR3 is 14 amino acids. Trimming removed 3 bases from V and 3 bases from J, with 8 bases in between. Per germline, CDR1 LGHDT and CDR2 YNNKEL (reference sequence). Notes on the study in general: For the most part, the T-cell receptor beta clonotypes present at high frequency were distinct from one individual patient to the next. Different tumor locations in one patient shared dominant CDR3 beta clonotypes yet harbored unique high-frequency clones. Local T-cell clonality was recorded as moderately but significantly correlated with local tumor mutational burden, with R roughly 0.35.

Concerning this clonotype itself: Antigen: not known.

Sequenced input: lung tumor tissue. This sequence originates from a man aged 55 to 70 with non-small cell lung cancer. The chain recombines TRBV3-1 with TRBJ2-2; either TRBD1 or TRBD2 may supply D (5 bases each). CDR3 residues: CASSQGPHTGELFF. The CDR3 DNA reads TGTGCCAGCAGCCAGGGACCCCACACCGGGGAGCTGTTTTTT.